The 13 T cell receptor beta chains below were found in one sample sequenced in a study of blood T cell repertoires in COVID-19. Clones were read by immunoSEQ multiplex PCR, and TCRdb kept only the in-frame ones, dropping some. This repertoire shows over 85,000 clones, approximately 86% found once; its top ten account for around a sixth. Sequencing used peripheral blood. Every receptor here comes from a woman older than 75 with acute or convalescent COVID-19.

The chain carries TRBV5-1 and TRBJ2-6, with D perhaps TRBD2 (6 bases). The CDR3 spans 18 residues. The germline V gene has CDR1 SGHRS and CDR2 YFSETQ. The V end was cut by 4 bases, the J end by 0 bases, with 17 bases between. The chain's CDR3 is CASSLGGSGPSGANVLTF. The DNA of the CDR3 is TGCGCCAGCAGCCTGGGGGGTAGCGGCCCCTCTGGGGCCAACGTCCTGACTTTC. The full variable domain, rest sourced from reference TRBV5-1 and TRBJ2-6, is KAGVTQTPRYLIKTRGQQVTLSCSPISGHRSVSWYQQTPGQGLQFLFEYFSETQRNKGNFPGRFSGRQFSNSRSEMNVSTLELGDSALYLCASSLGGSGPSGANVLTFGAGSRLTVL.

The chain joins TRBV7-9 to TRBJ2-3; the match to TRBD2 covers 14 bases. CDR1 and CDR2 (germline): SEHNR, FQNEAQ (reference sequence). The V gene end was trimmed by 6 bases and the J gene end by 3 bases; junction bases not matched to a gene: 2. The length of the CDR3 is 15 residues. The CDR3 here is CASSRTSGGTDTQYF. Here the CDR3 DNA reads TGTGCCAGCAGTCGGACTAGCGGGGGGACAGATACGCAGTATTTT.

The sample holds one count of this clone. V usage is TRBV7-3 and J usage is TRBJ2-1; 7 positions agree with TRBD2. Per germline, CDR1 SGHTA and CDR2 FQGTGA. Trimming at V came to 5 bases and at J to 2 bases, leaving 6 bases not matched to a gene. The CDR3 contains 15 residues. The CDR3 reads CASSLRSGAYNEQFF. In DNA form, the CDR3 reads TGTGCCAGCAGCCTAAGGAGCGGGGCCTACAATGAGCAGTTCTTC. Variable domain in full (rest from reference TRBV7-3 and TRBJ2-1): GAGVSQTPSNKVTEKGKYVELRCDPISGHTALYWYRQSLGQGPEFLIYFQGTGAADDSGLPNDRFFAVRPEGSVSTLKIQRTERGDSAVYLCASSLRSGAYNEQFFGPGTRLTVL.

The J gene is TRBJ1-6, the V gene TRBV30; no definite D call. There are 13 residues in the CDR3. Germline-derived CDR1 and CDR2 are GTSNPN and SVGIG (reference sequence). The V gene lost 4 bases and the J gene lost 7 bases, with 11 bases spanning the gap. The CDR3 loop reads CAWTGEVNSPLHF. DNA of the CDR3: TGTGCCTGGACCGGCGAGGTCAATTCACCCCTCCACTTT.

V gene TRBV9 combines with J gene TRBJ2-3, with TRBD1 matching over 8 bases. This CDR3 is 18 amino acids long. The germline V gene encodes CDR1 SGDLS and CDR2 YYNGEE. V lost 4 bases and J lost 0; bases outside the gene matches: 13. Written as DNA, the CDR3 is TGTGCCAGCAGCCCACGTCCCAGGGGGCTAGTGAGCACAGATACGCAGTATTTT. Its protein is CASSPRPRGLVSTDTQYF.

The chain's CDR3 is CASSQASGTFSSYNEQFF. The CDR3 region has the DNA TGTGCCAGCAGCCAAGCTAGCGGAACCTTTTCGAGCTACAATGAGCAGTTCTTC. The rearrangement joins TRBV14 to TRBJ2-1; 7 nucleotides align to TRBD2. The CDR3 has 18 amino acids. Trimming took 1 base from V and 3 from J; bases not matched to a gene: 12. Germline CDR1 SGHDN, CDR2 FVKESK.

This clone showed up just once. The CDR3 region is CASSDRLAGGQETQYF. For the CDR3, the DNA is TGTGCCAGCAGCGACAGACTAGCGGGGGGCCAAGAGACCCAGTACTTC. The chain joins TRBV11-2 to TRBJ2-5; 13 nucleotides line up with TRBD2. This CDR3 region has 16 residues. Germline loops: CDR1 SGHAT, CDR2 FQNNGV. V dropped 5 bases and J dropped 1; count of bases not matched to a gene: 4. Drawing the rest from reference TRBV11-2 and TRBJ2-5, the complete variable domain is EAGVAQSPRYKIIEKRQSVAFWCNPISGHATLYWYQQILGQGPKLLIQFQNNGVVDDSQLPKDRFSAERLKGVDSTLKIQPAKLEDSAVYLCASSDRLAGGQETQYFGPGTRLLVL.

CDR3 loop: CASSSDRRSYNEQFF. The CDR3 DNA sequence: TGTGCCAGCTCATCGGACAGACGCTCCTACAATGAGCAGTTCTTC. V is TRBV18 and J is TRBJ2-1; D is possibly TRBD1 (6 bases). The germline V gene has CDR1 KGHSH and CDR2 LQKENI. The CDR3 contains 15 residues. The ends were cut back, 5 bases at V and 0 bases at J, with 11 bases in the middle.

This chain uses TRBV15 with TRBJ1-4; tentatively, D is TRBD1 (5 bases). CDR1 LNHNV and CDR2 YYDKDF come from the germline V gene (reference sequence). V was clipped by 5 bases and J by 8 bases, with 18 bases between them. This CDR3 is 15 amino acids long. The CDR3 DNA sequence: TGTGCCACCAGCCTACGGGGGGGGATTAGGGAAAAACTGTTTTTT. It translates to CATSLRGGIREKLFF. The full variable domain, its missing parts supplied by reference TRBV15 and TRBJ1-4, is DAMVIQNPRYQVTQFGKPVTLSCSQTLNHNVMYWYQQKSSQAPKLLFHYYDKDFNNEADTPDNFQSRRPNTSFCFLDIRSPGLGDTAMYLCATSLRGGIREKLFFGSGTQLSVL.

V and J are TRBV7-6 and TRBJ2-5; tentative D call: TRBD1 (6 bases). Germline V lookup: CDR1 SGHVS, CDR2 FNYEAQ. Trimming left V 1 base short and J 4 bases short, with 16 bases between. The CDR3 runs to 16 residues. For the CDR3, the DNA is TGTGCCAGCAGCTTAGGTTCGTGGGGGCCGGGAGAGACCCAGTACTTC. This codes for CASSLGSWGPGETQYF.

The genes are TRBV5-8 and TRBJ2-3; TRBD1 might be the D (5 bases). Trimming left V 0 bases short and J 0 bases short, with 8 bases between. The CDR3 loop spans 15 amino acids. CDR1 and CDR2 from the germline V gene are SGHTS and YDEGEE. The CDR3 loop reads CASSLGQGSTDTQYF. The CDR3 DNA is TGTGCCAGCAGCTTGGGTCAGGGTAGCACAGATACGCAGTATTTT. Combining the CDR3 with reference TRBV5-8 and TRBJ2-3 gives the whole variable domain EAGVTQSPTHLIKTRGQQATLRCSPISGHTSVYWYQQALGLGLQFLLWYDEGEERNRGNFPPRFSGRQFPNYSSELNVNALELEDSALYLCASSLGQGSTDTQYFGPGTRLTVL.

The table lists this clone with a few counts. The J gene is TRBJ1-4, the V gene TRBV11-3; 7 bases are a match to TRBD1. CDR3 length: 16 amino acids. The junction had 11 bases not matched to a gene; V was cut back by 2 bases and J by 8 bases. The germline V gene has CDR1 SGHNT and CDR2 YENEEA. CDR3 protein: CASSLTSTGRGEKLFF. The CDR3 DNA reads as TGTGCCAGCAGCTTAACGTCGACAGGGAGAGGAGAAAAACTGTTTTTT.

The J gene is TRBJ1-6, the V gene TRBV5-1; weak D call: TRBD1 (5 bases). Trimming removed 7 bases from V and 1 base from J, with 15 bases in between. The CDR3 consists of 16 residues. The V gene's germline CDR1 is SGHRS and CDR2 YFSETQ. The CDR3 DNA reads TGCGCCAGCCGACTCGATCAGGGTTCCTATAATTCACCCCTCCACTTT. It translates to CASRLDQGSYNSPLHF.